One sample yielded the 3 T cell receptor beta chains listed below, sequenced in a study of identical twins. In TCRdb, the 5' RACE reads were re-called with MiXCR into one record per CDR3 protein. The table includes about 200,000 distinct CDR3 sequences, under 8.5% detected once. Separately, the same data were catalogued under a study of T cells expressing NK-cell markers.

The sequenced sample was CD8+ T cells sorted from blood. Receptors were obtained from a woman aged 18-29 years in good health.

This clonotype was observed a handful of times. This rearrangement joins TRBV9 to TRBJ2-2; D is ambiguous. The germline V and J ends were trimmed by 3 bases and 1 base, with 4 bases remaining between them. This CDR3 is built from 13 residues. The V gene's germline CDR1 is SGDLS and CDR2 YYNGEE. CDR3 region: CASSAKNTGELFF. The DNA for the CDR3 is TGTGCCAGCAGCGCGAAGAACACCGGGGAGCTGTTTTTT. The full variable domain, its missing parts supplied by reference TRBV9 and TRBJ2-2, is DSGVTQTPKHLITATGQRVTLRCSPRSGDLSVYWYQQSLDQGLQFLIQYYNGEERAKGNILERFSAQQFPDLHSELNLSSLELGDSALYFCASSAKNTGELFFGEGSRLTVL.

Ten or more counts support this clonotype. The chain carries TRBV5-1 and TRBJ2-1; D is perhaps TRBD2 (5 bases). Looked up from germline, CDR1 is SGHRS and CDR2 is YFSETQ. The CDR3 spans 15 residues. Trimming took off 0 bases at V and 6 bases at J, with 13 bases between the two ends. CDR3 sequence: CASSLEGESGNEQFF. DNA for the CDR3: TGCGCCAGCAGCTTGGAGGGAGAGAGCGGCAATGAGCAGTTCTTC. Together with reference TRBV5-1 and TRBJ2-1, the CDR3 gives the full variable domain: KAGVTQTPRYLIKTRGQQVTLSCSPISGHRSVSWYQQTPGQGLQFLFEYFSETQRNKGNFPGRFSGRQFSNSRSEMNVSTLELGDSALYLCASSLEGESGNEQFFGPGTRLTVL.

This chain uses TRBV9 with TRBJ2-7; D uncertain. The V and J ends lost 2 bases and 3 bases respectively, with 12 bases between them. Looked up from germline, CDR1 is SGDLS and CDR2 is YYNGEE. The CDR3 is made up of 14 amino acids. The CDR3 is CASSVTSGVYEQYF. The CDR3 DNA reads TGTGCCAGCAGCGTTACTTCAGGCGTCTACGAGCAGTACTTC.